Listed below are T cell receptor beta chains from one sample, sequenced in a study of T cells in Graves' hyperthyroidism and ophthalmopathy. TCRdb processed the multiplex PCR reads anew with MiXCR; each CDR3 protein has one entry. The sample holds about 460,000 distinct CDR3 sequences, about 22% seen once. Sample: blood. These TCRs come from a woman aged 70 to 79 with Graves' ophthalmopathy. Each CDR3 is given with its conserved first and last residue. The D gene is left open where the match is weak. Not every row has a clone size; where given, it reads once, few, many or a size class.

clone_size	d_call	v_call	j_call	cdr3_nt	cdr3_aa
.	.	TRBV29-1	TRBJ2-2	TGCAGCGTAACCAGGGAGTTAGGCACCGGGGAGCTGTTTTTT	CSVTRELGTGELFF
few	.	TRBV20-1	TRBJ2-2	TGCAGTGCTGGGGGTAGAGCGGGTACGAACACCGGGGAGCTGTTTTTT	CSAGGRAGTNTGELFF
.	TRBD2	TRBV28	TRBJ2-7	TGTGCCAGCAGTAACTTAGCGGGTAATGCCTACGAGCAGTACTTC	CASSNLAGNAYEQYF
.	TRBD2	TRBV7-3	TRBJ2-1	TGTGCCAGCAGCTTAAGTTTAGCGGGAGATAGGCAGTTCTTC	CASSLSLAGDRQFF
many	.	TRBV12-3/TRBV12-4	TRBJ2-3	TGTGCCAGCAGTTTCATGGCAGGGCCCCAAGATACGCAGTATTTT	CASSFMAGPQDTQYF
.	TRBD1	TRBV7-2	TRBJ2-1	TGTGCCAGCAGCTTTAGGGTGACAGGGTCATTCTCCTACAATGAGCAGTTCTTC	CASSFRVTGSFSYNEQFF
many	.	TRBV3-1	TRBJ1-1	TGTGCCAGCAGCCAACGTTCAGGGCCGAACACTGAAGCTTTCTTT	CASSQRSGPNTEAFF
many	.	TRBV2	TRBJ2-7	TGTGCCAGCAGGGAGGGACAGCATCCCAGCTACGAGCAGTACTTC	CASREGQHPSYEQYF
many	TRBD2	TRBV9	TRBJ2-3	TGTGCCAGCAGCGTGAGCGGGAACACAGATACGCAGTATTTT	CASSVSGNTDTQYF
few	.	TRBV15	TRBJ2-3	TGTGCCACCAGCAGAGTAAACATACCCACAGATACGCAGTATTTT	CATSRVNIPTDTQYF
many	.	TRBV2	TRBJ1-1	TGTGCCAGCAGGGGGAGGAACACTGAAGCTTTCTTT	CASRGRNTEAFF
few	.	TRBV9	TRBJ1-1	TGTGCCAGCAGCGTAGACAGTAATACCCAAGCTTTCTTT	CASSVDSNTQAFF
few	.	TRBV7-9	TRBJ2-3	TGTGCCAGCAGCTTCAGGGGGGCCCGCACAGATACGCAGTATTTT	CASSFRGARTDTQYF
.	.	TRBV29-1	TRBJ2-3	TGCAGCGTTGAAGATATTAGGGCGGGTGGCACAGATACGCAGTATTTT	CSVEDIRAGGTDTQYF
.	.	TRBV6-1	TRBJ1-1	TGTGCCCACGGACAGTTGAACACTGAAGCTTTCTTT	CAHGQLNTEAFF
many	.	TRBV28	TRBJ1-2	TGTGCCAGCCGGGGACATCCCGGTGGCTACACCTTC	CASRGHPGGYTF
.	TRBD1	TRBV5-1	TRBJ1-1	TGCGCCAGCAGCCCGCATGGACAGGGTATGAACACTGAAGCTTTCTTT	CASSPHGQGMNTEAFF
.	TRBD2	TRBV10-3	TRBJ2-1	TGTGCCATCAGTGGGGTGGGGGGGGATGAGCAGTTCTTC	CAISGVGGDEQFF
.	.	TRBV6-1	TRBJ1-5	TGTGCCAGCAGCCCCCGGTGGGAGAGGGGCAATCAGCCCCAGCATTTT	CASSPRWERGNQPQHF
many	.	TRBV29-1	TRBJ1-1	TGCAGCGTTGTTGACAGTTCTTACACTGAAGCTTTCTTT	CSVVDSSYTEAFF
many	.	TRBV28	TRBJ2-1	TGTGCCAGCAGTTTGGGGACAACCTACAATGAGCAGTTCTTC	CASSLGTTYNEQFF
.	TRBD1	TRBV7-3	TRBJ2-1	TGTGCCAGCAGCTTAGGACAGGGGAGCAATGAGCAGTTCTTC	CASSLGQGSNEQFF
.	TRBD1	TRBV9	TRBJ2-2	TGTGCCAGCAGCTACCGGGACAGCGACGTCGGGGAGAACACCGGGGAGCTGTTTTTT	CASSYRDSDVGENTGELFF
.	.	TRBV20-1	TRBJ1-1	TGCAGTGCGGGGGCTAAAGCTTTCTTT	CSAGAKAFF
.	TRBD1	TRBV6-1	TRBJ1-5	TGTGCCAGCAAACCTGACAGGGGCCGTAATCAGCCCCAGCATTTT	CASKPDRGRNQPQHF
.	TRBD1	TRBV25-1	TRBJ1-6	TGTGCCAGCAGTGACGACAGGGGGCTGCATAATTCACCCCTCCACTTT	CASSDDRGLHNSPLHF
.	.	TRBV9	TRBJ2-1	TGTGCCAGCAGCCTTCTGGGAGGACAAACCTATGAGCAGTTCTTC	CASSLLGGQTYEQFF
.	.	TRBV3-1	TRBJ1-2	TGTGCCAGCAGCCTATTGGCGGCACATACCTATGGCTACACCTTC	CASSLLAAHTYGYTF
.	.	TRBV6-1	TRBJ2-2	TGTGCCAGCAGCCGGATCGGGACATCGGCCGGGGAGCTGTTTTTT	CASSRIGTSAGELFF
many	TRBD2	TRBV27	TRBJ2-3	TGTGCCAGCAGTGCCGGACTAGCGGGGGTCCTTACGCAGTATTTT	CASSAGLAGVLTQYF
many	.	TRBV28	TRBJ2-2	TGTGCCAGCAGTGATACAGGGTCCCGGGAGCTGTTTTTT	CASSDTGSRELFF
.	.	TRBV11-2	TRBJ1-4	TGTGCCAGCAGCCTGTCGGGAGGTGGAGAAAAACTGTTTTTT	CASSLSGGGEKLFF
few	.	TRBV6-1	TRBJ2-3	TGTGCCAGCCGAGGGTTTCATCCCACAGATACGCAGTATTTT	CASRGFHPTDTQYF
.	.	TRBV29-1	TRBJ1-2	TGCAGCGTCCCTTTTCCAGGGGGCTACACCTTC	CSVPFPGGYTF
few	.	TRBV5-1	TRBJ1-1	TGCGCCAGCAGCTCTGAGGGGGGCTCCTCCCAGAACACTGAAGCTTTCTTT	CASSSEGGSSQNTEAFF
many	TRBD1	TRBV10-3	TRBJ2-2	TGTGCCATCAATCGACAGGGGGCCGCCGGGGAGCTGTTTTTT	CAINRQGAAGELFF
.	TRBD2	TRBV5-1	TRBJ2-2	TGCGCCAGCAGAGGTCTAGCGGAGAACACCGGGGAGCTGTCTTTT	CASRGLAENTGELSF
few	.	TRBV27	TRBJ2-3	TGTGCCAGCAGTTCTATGGAGGGGTTAACTAGCACAGATACGCAGTATTTT	CASSSMEGLTSTDTQYF
many	TRBD1	TRBV12-3/TRBV12-4	TRBJ2-7	TGTGCCAGCAGCCCCGACAGGGGCGGCTACGAGCAGTACTTC	CASSPDRGGYEQYF
few	.	TRBV20-1	TRBJ2-7	TGCAGTGCTAGAGATTGGCGGGTTCCCTACGAGCAGTACTTC	CSARDWRVPYEQYF
.	.	TRBV20-1	TRBJ2-2	TGCAGTGCTAGAGCCTCTTCGGCTAGCGCCGCCGGGGAGCTGTTTTTT	CSARASSASAAGELFF
few	TRBD1	TRBV6-1	TRBJ2-3	TGTGCCAGTGACAGGGGCACAGATACGCAGTATTTT	CASDRGTDTQYF
.	.	TRBV15	TRBJ1-5	TGTGCCACCAGCAGAGAAACGGGGCCTCAGCCCCAGCATTTT	CATSRETGPQPQHF
.	TRBD1	TRBV7-9	TRBJ2-2	TGTGCCAGCAGCTTACAGGGGACAGGCGCGAGGGAGCTGTTTTTT	CASSLQGTGARELFF
.	.	TRBV27	TRBJ1-6	TGTGCCAGCATGGGACGAACGCTAAGTGACGGGAATTCACCCCTCCACTTT	CASMGRTLSDGNSPLHF
few	.	TRBV12-3/TRBV12-4	TRBJ1-1	TGTGCCAGCAGTCAGGGGAGCCTGAAAACTGAAGCTTTCTTT	CASSQGSLKTEAFF
.	.	TRBV6-2/TRBV6-3	TRBJ2-5	TGTGCCAGCATCCTCGGGACCCCCAGCGGGACCCAGTACTTC	CASILGTPSGTQYF
few	.	TRBV6-5	TRBJ1-5	TGTGCCCGAGTAGTATATAGCAATCAGCCCCAGCATTTT	CARVVYSNQPQHF
.	TRBD1	TRBV12-5	TRBJ1-1	TGTGCTAGTGGTGCCGGGTATGGGACAGTCGAAGCTTTCTTT	CASGAGYGTVEAFF
.	TRBD2	TRBV20-1	TRBJ2-3	TGCAGTGCTAGAGGTCTAGCGGTCACAGATACGCAGTATTTT	CSARGLAVTDTQYF
.	TRBD1	TRBV9	TRBJ2-6	TGTGCCAGCAGCCCAAGACAGGGAGACTCTGGGGCCAACGTCCTGACTTTC	CASSPRQGDSGANVLTF
many	.	TRBV7-2	TRBJ2-3	TGTGCCAGCAGTTTATTGTCCGATACGCAGTATTTT	CASSLLSDTQYF
few	TRBD1	TRBV9	TRBJ2-7	TGTGCCAGCAGCGTAGGGTCGACAGGGCACGAGCAGTACTTC	CASSVGSTGHEQYF
.	TRBD1	TRBV10-3	TRBJ1-6	TGTGCCATCAGTGGGACAGGGAATTCACCCCTCCACTTT	CAISGTGNSPLHF